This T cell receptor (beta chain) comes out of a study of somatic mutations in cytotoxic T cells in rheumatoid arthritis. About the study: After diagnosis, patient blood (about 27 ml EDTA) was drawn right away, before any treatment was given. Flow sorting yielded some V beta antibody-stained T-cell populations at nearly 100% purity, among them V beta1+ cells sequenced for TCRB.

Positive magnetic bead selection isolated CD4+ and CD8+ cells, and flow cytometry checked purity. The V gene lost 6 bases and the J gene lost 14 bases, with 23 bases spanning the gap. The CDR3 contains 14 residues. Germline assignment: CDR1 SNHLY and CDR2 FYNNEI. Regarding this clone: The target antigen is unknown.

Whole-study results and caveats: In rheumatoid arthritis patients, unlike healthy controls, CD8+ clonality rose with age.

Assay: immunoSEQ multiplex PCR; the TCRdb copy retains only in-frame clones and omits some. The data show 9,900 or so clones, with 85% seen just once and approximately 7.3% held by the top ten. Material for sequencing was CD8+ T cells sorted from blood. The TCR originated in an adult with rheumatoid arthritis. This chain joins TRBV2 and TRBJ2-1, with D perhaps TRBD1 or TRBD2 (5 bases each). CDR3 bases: TGTGCCAGCAGCGGTGGAGGACACCCTAATAAGGAGTTCTTC. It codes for CASSGGGHPNKEFF. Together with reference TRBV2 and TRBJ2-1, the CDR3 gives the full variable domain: EPEVTQTPSHQVTQMGQEVILRCVPISNHLYFYWYRQILGQKVEFLVSFYNNEISEKSEIFDDQFSVERPDGSNFTLKIRSTKLEDSAMYFCASSGGGHPNKEFFGPGTRLTVL.